Detailed here is one T cell receptor beta chain. Its specific antigen is unknown. Within one base of it there is no much larger clone, and no base qualities were kept. For CDR1 and CDR2, the germline V gene lists MGHRA and YSYEKL. V is reduced by 0 bases and J by 5 bases, leaving a spacing of 13 bases between them. Inclusive of the bounding cysteine and phenylalanine, the CDR3 is 15 residues long. The kept DNA is CDR3 alone, 45 bases in frame from the first base. These data originate in a study of T cell responses to AZD1222 COVID-19 vaccine (dated by TCRdb to the early 2020s). General notes on the study: A total of about 240 trial participants underwent TCR sequencing, of whom about 210 received two doses of AZD1222 and about 25 received two doses of the MenACWY control vaccine. Trial participants were enrolled by age into 18-55, 56-69 and 70-plus year subgroups, with around 150, 28 and 57 TCR-sequenced participants respectively.

The CDR3 regions of human TCRbeta chains were subjected to immunosequencing. Under the source paper's analysis protocol: Repertoire TCRs were checked for matches against a reference library of SARS-CoV-2-specific TCRs that had been generated using the MIRA antigen-specificity platform. Breadth was defined as the fraction of unique TCRs that were SARS-CoV-2-associated. Depth was defined as the fraction of total T cells that were SARS-CoV-2-associated. Using the MIRA data, each spike-specific TCR was assigned both to the spike region to which the TCR was reactive and to a CD4 or CD8 class. Log10-transformed breadth and depth values were compared by one-way ANOVA with Sidak's multiple comparisons tests. This is the immuneACCESS table as TCRdb keeps it, with only in-frame sequences that have V and J called. A part of the clones is gone; compared with another copy, unresolved V genes explain less than half, and the rest is unexplained. V and J calls and clone size are as listed in that table; D and trimming were resolved from the DNA. The sample table lists roughly 120,000 clones, approximately 90% of them with a count of one. In total, the top ten clones hold 4% to 5% of the sample.

The time point label, as the study defines it: about 28 days (+/-7) after the second vaccine dose. The treatment or condition label here, explained by the study, means: meningococcal conjugate vaccine given as trial control. Vaccinee samples were obtained from the UK trials COV001 and COV002, which included a single-blind randomized controlled phase 2/3 trial of AZD1222 (ChAdOx1 nCoV-19) in healthy adults. Trial participant PBMC samples were collected at day 0 and day 28 after the second dose for TCRbeta chain sequencing. The investigation overall reported the following: Because no samples from the day 14 peak response were available, repertoires could be characterized only after the peak T cell response. Vaccine-associated CD4 TCRs spanned the whole spike protein, with dominant responses in regions 160-218 and 743-854. Participants were mostly white British, with more females than males. The authors suggested clonal diversity may have been underestimated. Epitopes outside the regions mutated in the B.1.351 and B.1.1.7 variants were reportedly recognized by nearly half of the unique spike-specific TCRs. The 56-69-year group was small, and its depth increase did not reach significance, likely because of low power. A significant rise in spike-specific TCR breadth and depth was observed after two AZD1222 doses relative to day 0 and relative to MenACWY recipients. Only five to seven AZD1222 recipients were SARS-CoV-2 seropositive at baseline, limiting conclusions about previously exposed vaccinees.

The chain was built from TRBV4-1 and TRBJ2-5; the D segment may tentatively be TRBD1 or TRBD2, each giving 5 matched bases. This clonotype originated in an adult who received the MenACWY meningococcal vaccine as a control. The sample consisted of peripheral blood, taken 28 days after the second dose of the MenACWY control vaccine. The DNA reads as follows: TGCGCCAGCAGCCAAGAGAGGGGAAGGGGTGAGACCCAGTACTTC. The encoded protein is CASSQERGRGETQYF.